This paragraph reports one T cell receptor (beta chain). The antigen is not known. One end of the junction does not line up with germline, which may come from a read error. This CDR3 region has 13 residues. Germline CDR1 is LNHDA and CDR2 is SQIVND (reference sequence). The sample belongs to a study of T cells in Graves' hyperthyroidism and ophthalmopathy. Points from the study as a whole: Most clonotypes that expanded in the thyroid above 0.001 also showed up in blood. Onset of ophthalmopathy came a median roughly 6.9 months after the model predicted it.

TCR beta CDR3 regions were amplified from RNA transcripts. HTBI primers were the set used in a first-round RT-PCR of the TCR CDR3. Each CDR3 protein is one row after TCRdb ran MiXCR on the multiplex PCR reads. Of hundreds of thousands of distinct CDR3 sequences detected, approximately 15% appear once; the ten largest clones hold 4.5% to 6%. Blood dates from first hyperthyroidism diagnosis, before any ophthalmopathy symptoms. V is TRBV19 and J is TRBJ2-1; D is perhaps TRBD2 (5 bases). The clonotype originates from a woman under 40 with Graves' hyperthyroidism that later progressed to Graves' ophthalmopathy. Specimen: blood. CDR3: CGSSIVDSSEQFF. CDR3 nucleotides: TGTGGCAGTAGTATCGTGGACTCCAGTGAGCAGTTCTTC.